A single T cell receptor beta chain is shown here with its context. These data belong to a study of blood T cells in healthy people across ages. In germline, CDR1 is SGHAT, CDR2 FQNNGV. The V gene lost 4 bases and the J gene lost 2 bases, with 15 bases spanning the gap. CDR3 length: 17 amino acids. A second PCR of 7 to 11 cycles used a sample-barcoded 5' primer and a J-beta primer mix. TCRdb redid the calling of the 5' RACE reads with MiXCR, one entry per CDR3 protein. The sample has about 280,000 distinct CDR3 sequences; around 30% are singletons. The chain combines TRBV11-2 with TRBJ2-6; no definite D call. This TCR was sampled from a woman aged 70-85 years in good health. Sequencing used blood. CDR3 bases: TGTGCCAGCAGCTATTTGCTAGTACGCACTGGGGCCAACGTCCTGACTTTC. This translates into CASSYLLVRTGANVLTF.